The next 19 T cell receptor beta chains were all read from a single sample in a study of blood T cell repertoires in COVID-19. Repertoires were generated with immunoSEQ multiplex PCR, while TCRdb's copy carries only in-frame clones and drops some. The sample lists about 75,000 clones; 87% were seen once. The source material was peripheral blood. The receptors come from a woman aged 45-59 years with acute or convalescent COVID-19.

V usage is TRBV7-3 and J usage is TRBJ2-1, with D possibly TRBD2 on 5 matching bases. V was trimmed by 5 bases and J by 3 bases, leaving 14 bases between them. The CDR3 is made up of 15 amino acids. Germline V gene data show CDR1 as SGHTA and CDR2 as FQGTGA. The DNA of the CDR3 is TGTGCCAGCAGCGTGGCCGGGGTCGGCTACAATGAGCAGTTCTTC. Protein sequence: CASSVAGVGYNEQFF.

The chain's CDR3 is CAIGRLGGNSPLHF. CDR3 sequence (DNA): TGTGCCATCGGGCGACTGGGGGGGAATTCACCCCTCCACTTT. The chain links TRBV10-3 to TRBJ1-6; D perhaps matches TRBD1 (5 bases). Germline values: CDR1 ENHRY, CDR2 SYGVKD. Between the trimmed V and J ends, which lost 8 bases and 7 bases, there was a span of 15 bases. The CDR3 is made up of 14 amino acids.

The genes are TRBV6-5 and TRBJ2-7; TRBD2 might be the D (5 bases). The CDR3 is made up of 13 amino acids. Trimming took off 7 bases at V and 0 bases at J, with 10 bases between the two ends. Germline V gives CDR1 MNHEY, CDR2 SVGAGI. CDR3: CASTAGSSYEQYF. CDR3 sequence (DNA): TGTGCCAGCACGGCGGGCAGCTCCTACGAGCAGTACTTC.

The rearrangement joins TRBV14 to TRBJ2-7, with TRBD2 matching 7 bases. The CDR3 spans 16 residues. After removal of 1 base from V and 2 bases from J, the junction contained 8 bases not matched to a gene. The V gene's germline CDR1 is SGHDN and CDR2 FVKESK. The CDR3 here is CASSQGREFPPYEQYF. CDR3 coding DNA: TGTGCCAGCAGCCAAGGGCGGGAGTTTCCCCCCTACGAGCAGTACTTC.

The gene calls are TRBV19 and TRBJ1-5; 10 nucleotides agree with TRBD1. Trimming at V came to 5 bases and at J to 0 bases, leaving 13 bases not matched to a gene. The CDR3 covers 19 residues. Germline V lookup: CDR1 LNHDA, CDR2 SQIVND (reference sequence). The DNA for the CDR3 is TGTGCCAGTAGTGTCGGATATGGACAGGGGGTCCATAGCAATCAGCCCCAGCATTTT. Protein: CASSVGYGQGVHSNQPQHF.

CDR3 nucleotide sequence: TGTGCCAGCAGTCCCATCGGGCTAGCGGGAGCTCACAATGAGCAGTTCTTC. Its protein is CASSPIGLAGAHNEQFF. The chain is built from TRBV6-2 or TRBV6-3 and TRBJ2-1, with 10 bases that match TRBD2. J gave up 5 bases and V 5 bases, and 12 bases lay outside the gene matches. Germline lookup yields CDR1 MNHEY and CDR2 SVGEGT. The CDR3 covers 17 residues.

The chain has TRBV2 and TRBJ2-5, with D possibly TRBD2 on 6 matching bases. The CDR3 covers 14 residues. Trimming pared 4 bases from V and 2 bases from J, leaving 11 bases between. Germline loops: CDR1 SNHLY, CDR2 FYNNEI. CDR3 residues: CASSVPGRQETQYF. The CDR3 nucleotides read TGTGCCAGCAGTGTTCCCGGGAGACAAGAGACCCAGTACTTC. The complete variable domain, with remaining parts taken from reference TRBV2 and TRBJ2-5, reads EPEVTQTPSHQVTQMGQEVILRCVPISNHLYFYWYRQILGQKVEFLVSFYNNEISEKSEIFDDQFSVERPDGSNFTLKIRSTKLEDSAMYFCASSVPGRQETQYFGPGTRLLVL.

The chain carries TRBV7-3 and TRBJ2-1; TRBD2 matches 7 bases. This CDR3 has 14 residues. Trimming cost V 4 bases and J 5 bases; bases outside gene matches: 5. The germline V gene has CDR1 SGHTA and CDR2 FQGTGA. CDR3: CASSSRSGDNEQFF. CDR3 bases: TGTGCCAGCAGCTCCCGAAGCGGGGACAATGAGCAGTTCTTC. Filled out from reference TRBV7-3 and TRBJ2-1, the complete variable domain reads GAGVSQTPSNKVTEKGKYVELRCDPISGHTALYWYRQSLGQGPEFLIYFQGTGAADDSGLPNDRFFAVRPEGSVSTLKIQRTERGDSAVYLCASSSRSGDNEQFFGPGTRLTVL.

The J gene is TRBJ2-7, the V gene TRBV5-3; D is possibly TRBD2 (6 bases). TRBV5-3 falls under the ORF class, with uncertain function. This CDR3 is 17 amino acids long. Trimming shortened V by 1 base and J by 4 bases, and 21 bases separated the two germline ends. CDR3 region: CARSLSERVSNSYEQYF. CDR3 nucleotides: TGTGCCAGAAGCTTGTCGGAGCGGGTCAGCAACAGTTACGAGCAGTACTTC.

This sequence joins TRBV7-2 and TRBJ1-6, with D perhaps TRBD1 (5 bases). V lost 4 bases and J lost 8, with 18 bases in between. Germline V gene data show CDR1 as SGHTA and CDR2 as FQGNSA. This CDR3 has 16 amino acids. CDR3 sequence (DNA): TGTGCCAGCAGCTCCGACCTCCGACAGCGCCATTCACCCCTCCACTTT. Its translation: CASSSDLRQRHSPLHF.

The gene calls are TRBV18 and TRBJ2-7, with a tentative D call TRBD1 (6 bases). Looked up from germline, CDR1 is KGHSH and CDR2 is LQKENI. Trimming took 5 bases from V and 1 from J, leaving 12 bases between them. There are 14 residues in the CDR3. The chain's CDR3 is CASSALDSSYEQYF. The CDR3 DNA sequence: TGTGCCAGCTCAGCGCTGGACAGTTCCTACGAGCAGTACTTC.

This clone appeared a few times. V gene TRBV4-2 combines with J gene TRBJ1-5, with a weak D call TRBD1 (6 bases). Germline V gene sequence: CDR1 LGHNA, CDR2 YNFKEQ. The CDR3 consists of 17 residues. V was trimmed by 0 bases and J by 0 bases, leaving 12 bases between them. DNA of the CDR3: TGTGCCAGCAGCCAAGATCCCGGCAGGGGTAGCAATCAGCCCCAGCATTTT. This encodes CASSQDPGRGSNQPQHF.

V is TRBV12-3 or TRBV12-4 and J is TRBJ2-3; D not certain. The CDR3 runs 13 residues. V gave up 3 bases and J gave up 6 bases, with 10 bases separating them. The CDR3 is CASSFGPGDTQYF. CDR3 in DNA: TGTGCCAGCAGTTTTGGCCCCGGGGATACGCAGTATTTT.

CDR3 DNA sequence: TGTGCCAGCAGCGTGACCGGGACAGGGGTGAACACTGAAGCTTTCTTT. This encodes CASSVTGTGVNTEAFF. This sequence joins TRBV5-5 and TRBJ1-1, with 10 bases lining up with TRBD1. Germline CDR1 and CDR2: SGHKS and YYEKEE (reference sequence). V shed 4 bases, J shed 0 bases, and the junction held 6 bases outside the gene matches. The CDR3 is 16 amino acids.

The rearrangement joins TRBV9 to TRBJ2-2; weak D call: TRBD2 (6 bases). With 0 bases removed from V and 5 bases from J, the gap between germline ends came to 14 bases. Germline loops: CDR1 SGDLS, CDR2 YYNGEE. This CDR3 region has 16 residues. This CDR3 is CASSVGATRATGELFF. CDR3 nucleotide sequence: TGTGCCAGCAGCGTAGGTGCGACTAGGGCTACCGGGGAGCTGTTTTTT.

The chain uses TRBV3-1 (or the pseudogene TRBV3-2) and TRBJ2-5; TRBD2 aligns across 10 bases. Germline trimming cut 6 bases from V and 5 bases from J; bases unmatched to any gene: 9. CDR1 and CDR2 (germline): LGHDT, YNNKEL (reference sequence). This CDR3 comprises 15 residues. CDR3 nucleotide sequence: TGTGCCAGCAGACCGAGCGGGGGGGCCGTCGAGACCCAGTACTTC. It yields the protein CASRPSGGAVETQYF.

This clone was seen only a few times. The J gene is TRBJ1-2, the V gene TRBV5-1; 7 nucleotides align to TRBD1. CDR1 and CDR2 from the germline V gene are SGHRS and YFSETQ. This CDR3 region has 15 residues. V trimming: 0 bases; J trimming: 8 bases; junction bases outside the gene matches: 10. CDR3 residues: CASSLEGRGVLGYTF. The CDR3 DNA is TGCGCCAGCAGCTTGGAGGGCAGGGGGGTCCTGGGCTACACCTTC.

The CDR3 sequence: CAWARGLEQFF. The CDR3, as DNA: TGTGCCTGGGCCCGAGGGCTTGAGCAGTTCTTC. V is TRBV30 and J is TRBJ2-1; a weak D match, TRBD2 (5 bases). Germline V CDR1 and CDR2: GTSNPN, SVGIG (reference sequence). The CDR3 spans 11 residues. V shed 5 bases and J shed 9 bases, with 11 bases lying between them.

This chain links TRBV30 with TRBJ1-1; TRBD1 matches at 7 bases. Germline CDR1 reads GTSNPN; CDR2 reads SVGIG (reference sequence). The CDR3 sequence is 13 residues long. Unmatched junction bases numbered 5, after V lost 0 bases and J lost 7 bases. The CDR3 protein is CAWSVTGANEAFF. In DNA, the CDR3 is TGTGCCTGGAGTGTAACAGGGGCTAATGAAGCTTTCTTT.